These T cell receptor beta chains were read from a single sample in a study of blood T cell repertoires in COVID-19. Libraries were prepared by immunoSEQ multiplex PCR; TCRdb keeps only in-frame clonotypes and omits some of them. The sample has 170,000 or so clones; approximately 87% are singletons. The specimen sequenced was peripheral blood. The receptors originated from a woman between 18 and 29 years old who had recovered from COVID-19. Both conserved end residues are part of each CDR3. A D gene is named only where the DNA matches it firmly. Clone size is not always given. Where it is, it says once, few, many or a class for expanded clones.

clone_size | j_call | v_call | d_call | cdr3_nt | cdr3_aa
. | TRBJ1-6 | TRBV5-1 | TRBD1 | TGCGCCAGCAGCTTGCTCGGACAGGGGGAGGCCCTCCACTTT | CASSLLGQGEALHF
. | TRBJ2-1 | TRBV2 | TRBD2 | TGTGCCAGCAGTGCGGCTAGCGGCTCCTACAATGAGCAGTTCTTC | CASSAASGSYNEQFF
few | TRBJ2-1 | TRBV7-2 | TRBD1 | TGTGCCAGCAGGCCGGGACAGACTTATTCCTACAATGAGCAGTTCTTC | CASRPGQTYSYNEQFF
once | TRBJ2-5 | TRBV7-7 | . | TGTGCCAGCAGCTTAAGGGGAGAGACCCAGTACTTC | CASSLRGETQYF
. | TRBJ1-4 | TRBV10-3 | . | TGTGCCATCAGCCGCGGGGGGACTAATGAAAAACTGTTTTTT | CAISRGGTNEKLFF
. | TRBJ1-1 | TRBV7-3 | TRBD1 | TGTGCCAGCAGCAAGACAGGGAAGGACGCTGAAGCTTTCTTT | CASSKTGKDAEAFF
. | TRBJ1-4 | TRBV18 | . | TGTGCCAGCTCCTCGAGGAATGAAAAACTGTTTTTT | CASSSRNEKLFF
. | TRBJ2-2 | TRBV10-3 | TRBD1 | TGTGCCATCAGTGGGGACAGGGAGGCCGGGGAGCTGTTTTTT | CAISGDREAGELFF
. | TRBJ2-3 | TRBV6-5 | TRBD1 | TGTGCCAGCAGACGCGGACAGGGGTTCGCAGATACGCAGTATTTT | CASRRGQGFADTQYF
. | TRBJ1-2 | TRBV9 | . | TGTGCCAGCAGCGGACCCCCTGGTGGGCCCATCTATGGCTACACCTTC | CASSGPPGGPIYGYTF
. | TRBJ2-1 | TRBV5-6 | TRBD2 | TGTGCCAGCAGCTTTAGGAGCGGGAGTATCAATGAGCAGTTCTTC | CASSFRSGSINEQFF
. | TRBJ2-7 | TRBV4-3 | . | TGCGCCAGCAGCCAAGAATTGACTGGTGAGCAGTACTTC | CASSQELTGEQYF
. | TRBJ1-4 | TRBV7-8 | TRBD1 | TGTGCCAGCAGCTCCGGGACAGGGCTGGATAATGAAAAACTGTTTTTT | CASSSGTGLDNEKLFF
. | TRBJ1-1 | TRBV11-2 | . | TGTGCCAGCAGCTTTACTTACCGCAGGAAGGAGAACACTGAAGCTTTCTTT | CASSFTYRRKENTEAFF
. | TRBJ2-7 | TRBV27 | TRBD2 | TGTGCCAGCAGCATCCGAAGGGAGGGGCCTAGCTTC | CASSIRREGPSF
once | TRBJ1-2 | TRBV7-2 | TRBD1 | TGTGCCAGCAGCTTAGTCGGGACAGGGGATGGCTACACCTTC | CASSLVGTGDGYTF
. | TRBJ2-1 | TRBV9 | TRBD2 | TGTGCCAGCAGCGTGCGACTAGCGGCCTACAATGAGCAGTTCTTC | CASSVRLAAYNEQFF
few | TRBJ2-5 | TRBV29-1 | . | TGCAGCGTTCTCAGTAGGACTAGGGGGGAGACCCAGTACTTC | CSVLSRTRGETQYF
. | TRBJ2-1 | TRBV9 | TRBD1 | TGTGCCAGCAGCCCGGGACAGGGCCCCTACAATGAGCAGTTCTTC | CASSPGQGPYNEQFF
. | TRBJ2-1 | TRBV7-2 | TRBD1 | TGTGCCAGCAGCTTAAACCGGGACAGGAGCACTTTTGGGGAGCAGTTCTTC | CASSLNRDRSTFGEQFF
. | TRBJ1-1 | TRBV9 | . | TGTGCCAGCAGCGTAGTATTAGACACTGAAGCTTTCTTT | CASSVVLDTEAFF
. | TRBJ2-5 | TRBV20-1 | TRBD2 | TGCAGCAGCGGGAGTGAAGAGACCCAGTACTTC | CSSGSEETQYF
. | TRBJ1-6 | TRBV19 | . | TGTGCCAGTAGTATACTCCAGGGTGTCTCACCCCTCCACTTT | CASSILQGVSPLHF
. | TRBJ1-6 | TRBV23-1 | . | TGCGCCATGTCAACGGGGACACCCCTCCACTTT | CAMSTGTPLHF
. | TRBJ1-2 | TRBV28 | . | TGTGCCAGCAGTGTCCCTATCATAGGCTACACCTTC | CASSVPIIGYTF
. | TRBJ2-1 | TRBV24-1 | TRBD2 | TGTGCCACCAGTGATTTGGGGCTAGCGGGGGGCGATGAGCAGTTCTTC | CATSDLGLAGGDEQFF
once | TRBJ1-1 | TRBV18 | TRBD1 | TGTGCCAGCTCACCTCGGGACAGCAAAGCTTTCTTT | CASSPRDSKAFF
. | TRBJ1-2 | TRBV7-9 | . | TGTGCCAGCAGCCAACAGGGTGGCTATGGCTACACCTTC | CASSQQGGYGYTF
. | TRBJ1-1 | TRBV6-5 | TRBD1 | TGTGCCAGCAAGATTCAGGGGGCGACGAACACTGAAGCTTTCTTT | CASKIQGATNTEAFF
. | TRBJ2-7 | TRBV29-1 | . | TGCAGCGTTGATAGCGGCGGATACTACGAGCAGTACTTC | CSVDSGGYYEQYF
. | TRBJ1-1 | TRBV5-6 | . | TGTGCCAGCCGCTATAGAGGAGGTCGTGCTTTCTTT | CASRYRGGRAFF
. | TRBJ2-1 | TRBV7-2 | TRBD2 | TGTGCCAGCAGCTCAACACGGACTAGCGGCAATGAGCAGTTCTTC | CASSSTRTSGNEQFF
. | TRBJ1-2 | TRBV5-1 | . | TGCGCCAGCAGCCTGCCTCGGGACACTCCTAACTATGGCTACACCTTC | CASSLPRDTPNYGYTF
few | TRBJ2-1 | TRBV6-2/TRBV6-3 | TRBD2 | TGTGCCAGCAGTCAACAGCGGGAGTGGTCCGATGAGCAGTTCTTC | CASSQQREWSDEQFF
. | TRBJ1-1 | TRBV10-2 | . | TGCGCCAGCAGTCGCTTCCCGGGATCCCATGAAGGAACTGAAGCTTTCTTT | CASSRFPGSHEGTEAFF
. | TRBJ2-5 | TRBV9 | . | TGTGCCAGCAGCGCCAGGACAAGAGAGACCCAGTACTTC | CASSARTRETQYF
once | TRBJ2-2 | TRBV24-1 | . | TGTGCCACCTCCGCACAGGGATATACCGGGGAGCTGTTTTTT | CATSAQGYTGELFF
. | TRBJ2-7 | TRBV9 | TRBD1 | TGTGCCAGCAGCGCCCAAGGGACAGTTAACTACGAGCAGTACTTC | CASSAQGTVNYEQYF